This T cell receptor beta chain was retrieved from a study of vaccination and CD4 T cells after COVID-19. In this sample, this clonotype turned up a few times. Antigen unknown. With the Oncomine TCR Beta short-read assay, DNA from cultured CD4+ T cells was sequenced. TCRdb used MiXCR to reprocess the PCR reads, holding one entry per CDR3 protein. Here the sample spans some 7,000 distinct CDR3 sequences, roughly two fifths being singletons. V lost 0 bases to trimming and J lost 3 bases, with 10 bases between them. This CDR3 region has 14 residues. Germline loops: CDR1 DFQATT, CDR2 SNEGSKA (reference sequence). Documented treatment: roughly 11-day PBMC culture with coronavirus spike peptide pools or control peptides (ViraFEST assay). Researchers collected the unexposed donor's CD4+ T cells before the COVID-19 pandemic (2011-2018).

The TCR originated in a human donor in good health. V gene TRBV20-1 combines with J gene TRBJ2-3; tentative D call: TRBD2 (6 bases). The source material was CD4+ T cells from blood, cultured in vitro. DNA of the CDR3: TGCAGTGCTAGAGACGCGGGGCAGACAGATACGCAGTATTTT. Translating it yields CSARDAGQTDTQYF.